This T cell receptor (beta chain) was profiled in a study of blood T cells in healthy people across ages. A second PCR of about 7 to 11 cycles used a sample-barcoded 5' primer and a J-beta primer mix. A template-switch adaptor that had 12 random nucleotides put a tag on each cDNA molecule. TCRdb fed the 5' RACE reads into MiXCR, producing one record per CDR3 protein. The table includes approximately 690,000 distinct CDR3 sequences, around 41% detected once. CDR3 length equals 15 residues. Germline trimming cut 6 bases from V and 5 bases from J; bases unmatched to any gene: 5. Germline V gene lookup returns CDR1 MNHEY and CDR2 SMNVEV (reference sequence). For this clonotype: Its target is unknown.

Study-level points and caveats: With age, beta diversity per million T cells declined roughly linearly, significantly by 30 to 40. Strong correlation was found linking TCR beta diversity to naive T cell percentage. Without sorted subsets, naive and antigen-experienced compartments could not be conclusively compared.

This TCR came from an elderly man in good health. V is TRBV27 and J is TRBJ2-5, with 14 bases that match TRBD2. Material for sequencing was blood. As DNA, the CDR3 is TGTGCCAGCAGGACTAGCGGGAGGGCCGACGAGACCCAGTACTTC. Protein: CASRTSGRADETQYF.